This T cell receptor beta chain was identified during a study of control samples from healthy donors and cancer patients (dated by TCRdb to 2018 to 2020). The germline V end is reduced by 5 bases and the J end by 6 bases; junction bases left unmatched: 10. The CDR3 sequence holds 15 residues, the cysteine and phenylalanine included. Of all the DNA, just the CDR3 is kept, 45 bases in frame from base 1. From the germline V gene, CDR1 is MNHEY and CDR2 is SVGAGI. Note on this clone: No cognate antigen has been identified for it. No qualities accompany the bases; no much larger clone lies one base away.

The receptor library was made with the immunoSEQ multiplex PCR assay. TCRdb obtained this table from immuneACCESS and retained in-frame rearrangements with V and J assigned. These tables miss some clones; where compared with another copy, unresolved V genes account for less than half of the shortfall, and the remainder is unexplained. The sample records 40,000 to 50,000 clones, about 94% of which are singletons. The ten largest clones represent roughly a quarter of the sample. Sequenced: blood. The sequence links TRBV6-5 to TRBJ1-5; 7 junctional bases match TRBD1. The sequence was collected from a man in his 60s in good health. The nucleotides read TGTGCCAGCAGTCTGGGGCAGGGGGTTGGTCAGCCCCAGCATTTT. Its translation reads: CASSLGQGVGQPQHF.